The 28 T cell receptor beta chains presented below share a single source sample, sequenced in a study of Tregs in tolerant kidney transplant recipients. Assay: immunoSEQ multiplex PCR; the TCRdb copy retains only in-frame clones and omits some. This table has about 14,000 clones, around four fifths appearing once. Material: Tregs from blood, obtained before the transplant. These receptors were obtained from a human donor who received a combined kidney and bone marrow transplant.

The V gene is TRBV5-1, the J gene TRBJ1-1, with 8 positions matching TRBD1. The V gene end was trimmed by 3 bases and the J gene end by 6 bases; junction bases not matched to a gene: 13. Germline V gene data show CDR1 as SGHRS and CDR2 as YFSETQ. The CDR3 length is 16 residues. The CDR3 bases are TGCGCCAGCAGCTCCAACAGACAGGGGATTGGGGCTGAAGCTTTCTTT. Protein sequence: CASSSNRQGIGAEAFF.

V usage is TRBV6-4 and J usage is TRBJ2-2; possible D gene TRBD1, 5 bases. Germline V lookup: CDR1 MRHNA, CDR2 SNTAGT. The CDR3 loop spans 13 amino acids. The V gene lost 4 bases and the J gene lost 6 bases, with 9 bases spanning the gap. The DNA of the CDR3 is TGTGCCAGCAGTGTCAGGGCGCCCGGGGAGCTGTTTTTT. Translating gives CASSVRAPGELFF.

V and J are TRBV5-1 and TRBJ2-5, with a weak D call TRBD2 (5 bases). The CDR3 is made up of 15 amino acids. Between the trimmed V and J ends, which lost 4 bases and 2 bases, there was a span of 15 bases. Per germline, CDR1 SGHRS and CDR2 YFSETQ. CDR3 DNA sequence: TGCGCCAGCAGCCCCGAGGTTGGAGGTCAAGAGACCCAGTACTTC. Its translation: CASSPEVGGQETQYF.

The V gene is TRBV28, the J gene TRBJ1-4; TRBD1 agrees at 10 bases. The CDR3 contains 16 residues. V gave up 6 bases and J gave up 8 bases; unmatched junction bases: 12. The germline CDR1 and CDR2 sequences are MDHEN and SYDVKM. CDR3 loop: CASSPDRGRVKEKLFF. The CDR3 DNA follows: TGTGCCAGCAGCCCGGACAGGGGGAGGGTGAAGGAAAAACTGTTTTTT.

The V call is TRBV5-4, the J call TRBJ1-2; perhaps TRBD1 as D (5 bases). V lost 2 bases and J lost 8, with 13 bases in between. CDR1 and CDR2 from the germline V gene are SGHNT and YYREEE (reference sequence). The CDR3 spans 13 residues. As DNA, the CDR3 is TGTGCCAGCAGCTTTGGAGGGGAGTGGGGCTACACCTTC. This gives the protein CASSFGGEWGYTF.

The V call is TRBV18, the J call TRBJ2-5; TRBD2 is a possible D gene (6 bases). V was pared by 2 bases and J by 7 bases, with 8 bases between. Germline assignment: CDR1 KGHSH and CDR2 LQKENI. There are 12 residues in the CDR3. This chain's CDR3 is CASSPTRGTQYF. CDR3 nucleotide sequence: TGTGCCAGCTCACCAACGCGGGGGACCCAGTACTTC.

J is TRBJ2-1 and V is TRBV19; D is perhaps TRBD2 (6 bases). V dropped 7 bases and J dropped 0 bases, with 13 bases sitting between them. Germline CDR1 is LNHDA and CDR2 is SQIVND (reference sequence). CDR3 length: 15 amino acids. DNA of the CDR3: TGTGCCAGTAAACGCGGGATCCACTCCTACAATGAGCAGTTCTTC. It specifies CASKRGIHSYNEQFF.

The chain carries TRBV5-4 and TRBJ2-7; 12 positions agree with TRBD2. Germline V CDR1 and CDR2: SGHNT, YYREEE (reference sequence). V shed 3 bases and J 3 bases; nucleotides not matched to a gene: 10. The CDR3 has 17 amino acids. The chain's CDR3 is CASSSERTSGRNYEQYF. CDR3 DNA: TGTGCCAGCAGCTCCGAGCGTACTAGCGGGAGGAACTACGAGCAGTACTTC.

The V gene is TRBV11-3, the J gene TRBJ2-3; D not resolved. Germline V gives CDR1 SGHNT, CDR2 YENEEA. CDR3 size: 12 residues. V lost 2 bases and J lost 11, with 11 bases in between. The DNA for the CDR3 is TGTGCCAGCAGCTTATCGCACACCGAGCAGTATTTT. It encodes CASSLSHTEQYF. The variable domain in full, with the rest retrieved from reference TRBV11-3 and TRBJ2-3, is EAGVVQSPRYKIIEKKQPVAFWCNPISGHNTLYWYLQNLGQGPELLIRYENEEAVDDSQLPKDRFSAERLKGVDSTLKIQPAELGDSAVYLCASSLSHTEQYFGPGTRLTVL.

The CDR3 DNA reads as TGTGCCAGCAGTTGGAGCTCTGGTCACCTGAAAGCTTTCTTT. This gives the protein CASSWSSGHLKAFF. The chain is built from TRBV27 and TRBJ1-1; D remains ambiguous. Germline V gene lookup returns CDR1 MNHEY and CDR2 SMNVEV (reference sequence). This CDR3 spans 14 amino acids. V dropped 4 bases and J dropped 9 bases, with 18 bases sitting between them.

This chain joins TRBV2 and TRBJ1-3, with TRBD1 matching 7 bases. Germline-derived CDR1 and CDR2 are SNHLY and FYNNEI. Losses at the gene ends were 6 bases for V and 3 bases for J; bases not matched to a gene: 5. The CDR3 spans 14 residues. The CDR3 sequence: CASRVTGSGNTIYF. The CDR3 region has the DNA TGTGCCAGCAGGGTGACAGGGAGTGGAAACACCATATATTTT.

The genes are TRBV6-6 and TRBJ2-7, with D unclear. Per germline, CDR1 MNHNY and CDR2 SVGAGI (reference sequence). Trimming cost V 4 bases and J 4 bases, with 11 bases left between them. The CDR3 totals 13 residues. The CDR3 loop reads CASSSPPQYEQYF. The CDR3 DNA reads as TGTGCCAGCAGTTCCCCCCCCCAGTACGAGCAGTACTTC.

The chain has TRBV21-1 and TRBJ2-5; the table's D call of TRBD1 was not tested on the DNA. TRBV21-1 is noted as a pseudogene. The CDR3 runs 15 residues. CDR3 DNA sequence: TGTGCCAGCAGCAAAGGACAGTTGGGCCAAGAGACCCAGTACTTC. It codes for CASSKGQLGQETQYF.

The chain uses TRBV20-1 and TRBJ1-2, with TRBD1 as a possible D gene (6 bases). This CDR3 contains 11 residues. The V and J ends lost 5 bases and 7 bases respectively, with 11 bases between them. Germline loops: CDR1 DFQATT, CDR2 SNEGSKA (reference sequence). CDR3 sequence: CSAYYRAGYTF. The CDR3, as DNA: TGCAGTGCTTACTACAGGGCTGGCTACACCTTC.

The J gene is TRBJ1-1, the V gene TRBV28, with 11 bases that match TRBD1. This CDR3 has 16 amino acids. Germline V gene lookup returns CDR1 MDHEN and CDR2 SYDVKM. The V and J ends lost 3 bases and 10 bases, in that order; junction bases with no gene match: 13. The CDR3 DNA reads as TGTGCCAGCAGTTTTCTATGGGACAGGGGGAAGGGTGCAGCTTTCTTT. It yields the protein CASSFLWDRGKGAAFF. The full variable domain, in which reference TRBV28 and TRBJ1-1 provide the parts outside the CDR3, is DVKVTQSSRYLVKRTGEKVFLECVQDMDHENMFWYRQDPGLGLRLIYFSYDVKMKEKGDIPEGYSVSREKKERFSLILESASTNQTSMYLCASSFLWDRGKGAAFFGQGTRLTVV.

The CDR3 DNA sequence: TGTGCCAGCAGTTCTCGACTATACAATGAGCAGTTCTTC. Translation gives CASSSRLYNEQFF. The chain employs TRBV6-5 and TRBJ2-1; D possibly corresponds to TRBD2 (5 bases). V gave up 4 bases and J gave up 4 bases, with 8 bases separating them. This CDR3 region has 13 residues. Per germline, CDR1 MNHEY and CDR2 SVGAGI.

The chain has TRBV5-1 and TRBJ1-1; D is perhaps TRBD1 (6 bases). Germline CDR1 reads SGHRS; CDR2 reads YFSETQ. The CDR3 covers 18 residues. Trimming left V 0 bases short and J 0 bases short, with 18 bases between. CDR3 nucleotides: TGCGCCAGCAGCTTGGGGTTGGGGGCCTACCTAATGAACACTGAAGCTTTCTTT. Amino acids: CASSLGLGAYLMNTEAFF.

The rearrangement uses TRBV18 and TRBJ2-3, with D unresolved. The CDR3 length is 12 residues. Trimming cost V 3 bases and J 3 bases, with 4 bases left between them. Germline CDR1 reads KGHSH; CDR2 reads LQKENI. This CDR3 is CASSPRTDTQYF. The CDR3, as DNA: TGTGCCAGCTCACCTCGGACAGATACGCAGTATTTT.

The chain combines TRBV30 with TRBJ2-1, with D tentatively TRBD1 (6 bases). Germline V gene sequence: CDR1 GTSNPN, CDR2 SVGIG (reference sequence). The V end lost 2 bases, the J end lost 5 bases, and 19 bases lay between the germline ends. This CDR3 comprises 16 residues. This chain's CDR3 is CAWSTLRGGLNNEQFF. CDR3 bases: TGTGCCTGGAGTACCCTCAGGGGCGGGTTAAACAATGAGCAGTTCTTC.

This rearrangement joins TRBV5-1 to TRBJ2-5; 7 nucleotides agree with TRBD2. This CDR3 is built from 15 residues. V dropped 0 bases and J dropped 4; count of bases not matched to a gene: 6. Germline-derived CDR1 and CDR2 are SGHRS and YFSETQ. Written as DNA, the CDR3 is TGCGCCAGCAGCTTGGGTTCTCCGGGGGGAGAGACCCAGTACTTC. Protein sequence: CASSLGSPGGETQYF.

This sequence joins TRBV7-8 and TRBJ2-1; 12 nucleotides align to TRBD2. CDR1 and CDR2 from the germline V gene are SGHVS and FQNEAQ. The CDR3 extends over 16 amino acids. Germline trimming cut 5 bases from V and 3 bases from J; bases unmatched to any gene: 5. The CDR3 coding sequence is TGTGCCAGCAGCCTTCGGACTAGCGGGATCTACAATGAGCAGTTCTTC. Translation: CASSLRTSGIYNEQFF.

The rearrangement uses TRBV11-2 and TRBJ2-1, with D perhaps TRBD1 (5 bases). The CDR3 spans 15 residues. Germline assignment: CDR1 SGHAT and CDR2 FQNNGV. The V end lost 3 bases, the J end lost 8 bases, and 17 bases lay between the germline ends. The CDR3 reads CASSFRPQGVDEQFF. The CDR3 DNA sequence: TGTGCCAGCAGCTTTAGGCCCCAAGGGGTCGATGAGCAGTTCTTC.

The V call is TRBV2, the J call TRBJ2-5; D possibly corresponds to TRBD1 (6 bases). The CDR3 has 13 residues. Germline CDR1 and CDR2: SNHLY and FYNNEI. V was shortened by 5 bases and J by 5 bases, with 12 bases between the two germline ends. The CDR3 DNA reads as TGTGCCAGCAGTTCATGGCAGGGGGAGACCCAGTACTTC. Translation gives CASSSWQGETQYF.

The CDR3 DNA follows: TGCGCCAGCAGCTATAGGACTAGCGGGATGTACAATGAGCAGTTCTTC. This sequence encodes CASSYRTSGMYNEQFF. The chain is built from TRBV5-1 and TRBJ2-1; the match to TRBD2 covers 12 bases. V was pared by 3 bases and J by 4 bases, with 5 bases of the junction left unmatched. The CDR3 sequence is 16 residues long. Germline V CDR1 and CDR2: SGHRS, YFSETQ.

V usage is TRBV19 and J usage is TRBJ2-1; 9 positions match TRBD1. Germline V lookup: CDR1 LNHDA, CDR2 SQIVND (reference sequence). The ends lost 4 bases at V and 8 bases at J; junction bases unmatched: 6. The CDR3 is 14 amino acids. CDR3 bases: TGTGCCAGTAGTACACAACAGGGGGCCTATGAGCAGTTCTTC. Protein: CASSTQQGAYEQFF.

The gene calls are TRBV11-2 and TRBJ2-1; D possibly corresponds to TRBD1 (7 bases). With 8 bases removed from V and 7 bases from J, the gap between germline ends came to 15 bases. The CDR3 extends over 13 amino acids. CDR1 and CDR2 from the germline V gene are SGHAT and FQNNGV. CDR3 nucleotide sequence: TGTGCCAGCGCAAACTCAGGGGGGAATGAGCAGTTCTTC. This gives the protein CASANSGGNEQFF.

V is TRBV5-4 and J is TRBJ2-5, with a weak D call TRBD2 (8 bases). The CDR3 contains 17 residues. CDR1 is SGHNT, CDR2 YYREEE, per germline (reference sequence). Trimming shortened V by 3 bases and J by 5 bases, and 23 bases separated the two germline ends. The CDR3 region has the DNA TGTGCCAGCAGCTCGCCAGGGGGAGCGGGAGCTAGGGAGACCCAGTACTTC. Translation: CASSSPGGAGARETQYF.

The genes are TRBV5-1 and TRBJ2-1, with 9 bases aligning to TRBD2. V lost 7 bases, J lost 8 bases, and 10 bases stayed unmatched. This CDR3 is built from 14 residues. Germline-derived CDR1 and CDR2 are SGHRS and YFSETQ. The DNA for the CDR3 is TGCGCCAGCGGGCGGGAGGGCCGATGGGATGAGCAGTTCTTC. Translating it yields CASGREGRWDEQFF. The variable domain in full, with the rest retrieved from reference TRBV5-1 and TRBJ2-1, is KAGVTQTPRYLIKTRGQQVTLSCSPISGHRSVSWYQQTPGQGLQFLFEYFSETQRNKGNFPGRFSGRQFSNSRSEMNVSTLELGDSALYLCASGREGRWDEQFFGPGTRLTVL.